Shown below are 8 T cell receptor beta chains from a single sample sequenced in a study of identical twins. TCRdb processed the 5' RACE reads anew with MiXCR; each CDR3 protein has one entry. Here the sample spans 200,000 to 300,000 distinct CDR3 sequences, approximately 10% being singletons. What was sequenced was memory T cells sorted from blood. Source of these receptors: a man in his fifties in good health.

This clonotype has ten or more counts. V gene TRBV4-3 combines with J gene TRBJ2-1, with a tentative D call TRBD2 (6 bases). The CDR3 consists of 17 residues. Trimming pared 0 bases from V and 4 bases from J, leaving 16 bases between. CDR1 and CDR2 from the germline V gene are LGHNA and YSLEER. The CDR3 loop reads CASSQDNRGLRYNEQFF. The DNA of the CDR3 is TGCGCCAGCAGCCAAGATAATAGGGGACTGCGATACAATGAGCAGTTCTTC.

This clonotype was seen only a few times. The gene calls are TRBV20-1 and TRBJ1-4; the D is unclear. The CDR3 length is 11 residues. The germline gives CDR1 DFQATT, CDR2 SNEGSKA (reference sequence). The ends were cut back, 5 bases at V and 10 bases at J, with 11 bases in the middle. CDR3 in DNA: TGCAGTGCTGGCAAAGTTGGAAAACTGTTTTTT. This encodes CSAGKVGKLFF.

This clonotype was detected ten times or more. The chain uses TRBV7-8 and TRBJ2-1; TRBD2 agrees at 7 bases. Germline V lookup: CDR1 SGHVS, CDR2 FQNEAQ. V shed 2 bases and J 7 bases; nucleotides not matched to a gene: 5. This CDR3 contains 14 residues. The CDR3 region is CASSLRLAVNEQFF. The CDR3 DNA is TGTGCCAGCAGCTTAAGGCTAGCGGTGAATGAGCAGTTCTTC.

The rearrangement joins TRBV18 to TRBJ2-2; weak D call: TRBD2 (6 bases). CDR1 is KGHSH and CDR2 is LQKENI in the germline V gene. This CDR3 is built from 17 residues. V lost 0 bases and J 1 base, leaving 12 bases between the germline ends. CDR3 nucleotides: TGTGCCAGCTCACCACCCCGTGGCGGGAAGAACACCGGGGAGCTGTTTTTT. Translating it yields CASSPPRGGKNTGELFF.

This clonotype is deemed medium-sized (0.01 to 0.1%). The V call is TRBV4-2, the J call TRBJ1-3; a possible D gene is TRBD1 (5 bases). Germline assignment: CDR1 LGHNA and CDR2 YNFKEQ. Trimming removed 3 bases at V and 2 bases at J, with 14 bases between. The CDR3 sequence is 16 residues long. CDR3 region: CASSHTQAGTGNTIYF. The CDR3 bases are TGTGCCAGCAGCCATACTCAAGCAGGGACTGGAAACACCATATATTTT.

This clonotype came up a few times. CDR3 sequence: CAIMAEMNTEAFF. CDR3 nucleotide sequence: TGTGCCATCATGGCGGAGATGAACACTGAAGCTTTCTTT. This chain connects TRBV10-3 to TRBJ1-1; D uncertain. Germline assignment: CDR1 ENHRY and CDR2 SYGVKD. Trimming shortened V by 7 bases and J by 0 bases, and 9 bases separated the two germline ends. The CDR3 extends over 13 amino acids.

This clonotype came up many times. The J gene is TRBJ2-1, the V gene TRBV7-2, with unresolved D. Germline-derived CDR1 and CDR2 are SGHTA and FQGNSA. Deletions cut 2 bases from V and 1 base from J, with 12 bases between. This CDR3 spans 16 amino acids. Here the CDR3 DNA reads TGTGCCAGCAGCTTAAGTGGTAACCCATCCTACAATGAGCAGTTCTTC. Amino acids: CASSLSGNPSYNEQFF.

There are many counts of this clonotype. The chain is built from TRBV6-1 and TRBJ1-5; D is undetermined. Germline CDR1 MNHNS, CDR2 SASEGT. The length of the CDR3 is 14 residues. The V gene lost 8 bases and the J gene lost 1 base, with 12 bases spanning the gap. CDR3 loop: CASGRDLSNQPQHF. The CDR3 DNA follows: TGTGCCAGCGGGAGAGACTTAAGCAATCAGCCCCAGCATTTT.